The entry below gives a single TCR beta chain sequence along with its context. No cognate antigen has been identified for it. Per-base qualities were not stored, and no clone one base away is much larger. For this chain, trimming is 3 bases at the V end and 5 bases at the J end, and the number of junction bases without a gene match is 10. The CDR3 covers 17 residues, taking in both the cysteine and the phenylalanine. Here the CDR3 DNA is all that survives: 51 bases in frame from base 1. The method behind the library was the immunoSEQ multiplex PCR assay. Rearranged TCR beta chain sequences were amplified with the hsTCRB Kit following the manufacturer's protocol. An Illumina MiSeq was used to sequence the TCRB libraries. The original methods were these. The proprietary platform of the kit vendor was used for demultiplexing, trimming and gene mapping. Sourced from immuneACCESS, this table was stored by TCRdb with only in-frame sequences that have V and J called. A share of the clones is absent; for the studies checked, an unresolved V gene accounts for under half, and the remainder has no known explanation. That table furnishes V, J and clone size, whereas the DNA furnished D and trimming. Counted in this sample were about 32,000 clones; roughly three quarters of them appeared once. Of the sample, approximately 23% is held by the ten largest clones.

The sample belongs to a study of a mutant IDH1 vaccine in newly diagnosed glioma (dated by TCRdb to about 2021). In terms of the full investigation: Patients were given eight vaccinations, in weeks 1, 3, 5, 7, 11, 15, 19 and 23, which matched visits V03 through V10. Of the roughly 32 patients who were treated, approximately 60% were male and approximately 38% were female, and the mean age was about 40 years. Prior to enrollment, patients had been given standard therapy consisting of radiotherapy alone, temozolomide alone, or radiochemotherapy with temozolomide, with the combination given to most patients. Peripheral blood was drawn at six visits: V03 (baseline), V05, V07, V10, V12 and V13. For exploratory analyses, longitudinal TCRB deep sequencing was carried out in about 26 treated patients wherever samples were available. Vaccination started 4-6 weeks after radiotherapy alone, or was given together with temozolomide cycles in the groups whose treatment included chemotherapy.

Sample time point, as interpreted from the label and publication: week 11, during vaccination. Each vaccine dose, consisting of 300 ug of a 20-mer mutant IDH1 peptide in Montanide, was administered subcutaneously with topical imiquimod. All donors had newly diagnosed IDH1-mutant astrocytomas of WHO grade 3 or 4 that showed loss of nuclear ATRX. The samples were drawn from NOA16, a multicentre, single-arm, open-label phase I trial in Germany that tested a mutant IDH1 peptide vaccine in humans for the first time. The DNeasy Blood and Tissue Kit was used to extract genomic DNA from EDTA blood for TCRB sequencing. What the study reported, not specific to this receptor: Across multiple MHC alleles, vaccine-induced immune responses were seen in around 93% of patients. According to the authors, sample limitations meant that analyses of patient blood samples could not be reproduced. Availability determined which PBMC samples were chosen for TCRB deep sequencing. Pseudoprogression seemed to be unrelated to changes in the top peripheral T cell clonotypes found by TCRB sequencing.

This receptor was obtained from a man aged 30 to 45 with glioma. The sequence is built from TRBV23-1 and TRBJ2-5; TRBD2 lines up with 12 middle nucleotides. TRBV23-1 qualifies as an ORF whose function is uncertain. The sequencing used PBMCs, collected from a glioma patient whose treatment included an IDH1 peptide vaccine. The CDR3 reads CASSHPTSGGSRETQYF. The DNA reads TGCGCCAGCAGTCACCCTACTAGCGGGGGGAGTCGGGAGACCCAGTACTTC.